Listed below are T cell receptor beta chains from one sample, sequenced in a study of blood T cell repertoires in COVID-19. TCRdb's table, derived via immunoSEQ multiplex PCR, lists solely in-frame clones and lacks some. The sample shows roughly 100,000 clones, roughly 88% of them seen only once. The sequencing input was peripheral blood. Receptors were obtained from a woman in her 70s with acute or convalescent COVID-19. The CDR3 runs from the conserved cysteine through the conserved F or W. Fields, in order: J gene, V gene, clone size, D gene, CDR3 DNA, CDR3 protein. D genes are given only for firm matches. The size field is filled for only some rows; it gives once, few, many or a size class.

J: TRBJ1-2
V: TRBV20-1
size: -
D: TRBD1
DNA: TGCAGTGCTAGTGGGGACAGATTTACTAACTATGGCTACACCTTC
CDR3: CSASGDRFTNYGYTF

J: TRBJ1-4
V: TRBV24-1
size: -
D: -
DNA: TGTGCCACCAGTGATCCCTCCTTGGGGGGGGGTGAAAAACTGTTTTTT
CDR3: CATSDPSLGGGEKLFF

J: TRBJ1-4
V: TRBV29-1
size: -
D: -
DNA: TGCAGCGTTAAGGGGCCGGATGAAAAACTGTTTTTT
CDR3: CSVKGPDEKLFF

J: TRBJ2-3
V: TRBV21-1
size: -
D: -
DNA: TGTGCCAGCAGCAAGGAGGACACAGATACGCAGTATTTT
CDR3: CASSKEDTDTQYF

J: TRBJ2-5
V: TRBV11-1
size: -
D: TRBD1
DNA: TGTGCCAGCAGCTTAACAGGGGAAAATCAAGAGACCCAGTACTTC
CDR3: CASSLTGENQETQYF

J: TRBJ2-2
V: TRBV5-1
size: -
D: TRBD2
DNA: TGCGCCAGCAGCTCCGGGACTAGCGGCGGGGAGCTGTTTTTT
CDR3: CASSSGTSGGELFF

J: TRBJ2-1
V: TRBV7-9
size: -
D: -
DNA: TGTGCCAGCAGCTTAGTTTTGGGAGGCGGCAATGAGCAGTTCTTC
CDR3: CASSLVLGGGNEQFF

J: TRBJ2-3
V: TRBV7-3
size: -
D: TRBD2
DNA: TGTGCCAGCAGCTACGGGGGGAGAGATACGCAGTATTTT
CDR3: CASSYGGRDTQYF

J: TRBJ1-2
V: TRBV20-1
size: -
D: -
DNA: TGCAGGCCTGGCGGGGGGCAAGGCTACACCTTC
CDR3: CRPGGGQGYTF

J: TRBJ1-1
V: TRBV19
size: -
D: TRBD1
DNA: TGTGCCAGTAGTATCCCACAGGGGGCGAACACTGAAGCTTTCTTT
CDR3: CASSIPQGANTEAFF

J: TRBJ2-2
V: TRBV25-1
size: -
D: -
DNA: TGTGCCAGCAGTGAATATGTGTTGAGCAACACCGGGGAGCTGTTTTTT
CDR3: CASSEYVLSNTGELFF

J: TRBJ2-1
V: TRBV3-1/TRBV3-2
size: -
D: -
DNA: TGTGCCAGCAGCCTGTGGGGGGATGTGTACAATGAGCAGTTCTTC
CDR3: CASSLWGDVYNEQFF

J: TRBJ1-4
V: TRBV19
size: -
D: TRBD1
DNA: TGTGCCAGCGGGACAGCCCAATCCGGAAAACTGTTTTTT
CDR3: CASGTAQSGKLFF

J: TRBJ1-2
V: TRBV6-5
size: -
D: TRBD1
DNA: TGTGCCAGCAGTTACGTTTCGGGACAGGGGTATTACGGCTACACCTTC
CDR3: CASSYVSGQGYYGYTF

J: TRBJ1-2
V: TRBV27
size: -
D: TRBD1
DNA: TGTGCCAGCAGTTTCGGCAGGGGGTACTATGGCTACACCTTC
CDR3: CASSFGRGYYGYTF

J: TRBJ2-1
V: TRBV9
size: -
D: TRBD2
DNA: TGTGCCAGCAGCGTAGCAACTAGCGGGGTGTACAATGAGCAGTTCTTC
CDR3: CASSVATSGVYNEQFF

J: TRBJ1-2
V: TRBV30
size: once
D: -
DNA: TGTGCCCAGAACCTCAGGCACAGCTACACCTTC
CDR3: CAQNLRHSYTF